This passage covers 20 T cell receptor beta chains from one sample sequenced in a study of blood T cells in healthy people across ages. A second PCR of 7 to 11 cycles used a sample-barcoded 5' primer and a J-beta primer mix. TCRdb ran MiXCR on the 5' RACE reads and lists one entry per CDR3 protein. Of 1.5 million or so distinct CDR3 sequences listed, around 39% were seen once; the top ten hold 7.9%. Source material: blood. The receptor set was obtained from a woman between 18 and 29 years old in good health.

The chain recombines TRBV6-1 with TRBJ2-1; TRBD2 matches 8 bases. V lost 4 bases to trimming and J lost 6 bases; unmatched junction nucleotides: 5. This CDR3 is 14 amino acids long. Germline V lookup: CDR1 MNHNS, CDR2 SASEGT. CDR3 nucleotide sequence: TGTGCCAGCAGTGCCGGGACTAGTCCCAATGAGCAGTTCTTC. Translated, it gives CASSAGTSPNEQFF.

The chain is built from TRBV28 and TRBJ2-1; D is undetermined. Per germline, CDR1 MDHEN and CDR2 SYDVKM. This CDR3 has 13 amino acids. Deletions cut 2 bases from V and 9 bases from J, with 11 bases between. The chain's CDR3 is CASSLVASSEQFF. The CDR3 DNA reads TGTGCCAGCAGTTTAGTAGCTTCAAGTGAGCAGTTCTTC.

This clonotype has more than one count but fewer than ten. The chain links TRBV20-1 to TRBJ2-1; D not certain. The CDR3 spans 12 residues. Germline values: CDR1 DFQATT, CDR2 SNEGSKA (reference sequence). Trimming pared 6 bases from V and 6 bases from J, leaving 12 bases between. CDR3 loop: CSASDSLNEQFF. The CDR3 DNA reads TGCAGTGCGAGTGACTCTCTCAATGAGCAGTTCTTC.

This clonotype was counted a few times. The V call is TRBV5-1, the J call TRBJ1-1, with a possible D match to TRBD1 (6 bases). The germline V gene encodes CDR1 SGHRS and CDR2 YFSETQ. Trimming pared 3 bases from V and 3 bases from J, leaving 9 bases between. This CDR3 has 13 residues. The CDR3 region has the DNA TGCGCCAGCAGCTGGACAGCGGACACTGAAGCTTTCTTT. It codes for CASSWTADTEAFF.

CDR3 sequence: CASSEASRNQPQHF. CDR3 in DNA: TGTGCCAGCAGTGAAGCAAGTCGCAATCAGCCCCAGCATTTT. The gene calls are TRBV6-1 and TRBJ1-5; D not certain. The germline V and J ends were trimmed by 0 bases and 2 bases, with 5 bases remaining between them. The CDR3 extends over 14 amino acids. Germline V gene lookup returns CDR1 MNHNS and CDR2 SASEGT.

J is TRBJ1-1 and V is TRBV15, with TRBD1 as a possible D gene (6 bases). V was cut by 8 bases and J by 5 bases, with 18 bases left in between. The CDR3 loop spans 14 amino acids. The germline V gene has CDR1 LNHNV and CDR2 YYDKDF (reference sequence). This chain's CDR3 is CATAAGALGTEAFF. CDR3 nucleotides: TGTGCCACCGCCGCAGGGGCATTGGGGACTGAAGCTTTCTTT. Looking up the rest from reference TRBV15 and TRBJ1-1 gives the full variable domain: DAMVIQNPRYQVTQFGKPVTLSCSQTLNHNVMYWYQQKSSQAPKLLFHYYDKDFNNEADTPDNFQSRRPNTSFCFLDIRSPGLGDTAMYLCATAAGALGTEAFFGQGTRLTVV.

The chain links TRBV6-5 to TRBJ2-1, with no clear D. Germline values: CDR1 MNHEY, CDR2 SVGAGI. The CDR3 loop spans 13 amino acids. V was cut by 5 bases and J by 8 bases, with 13 bases left in between. CDR3 in amino acids: CASSLDRVHEQFF. CDR3 nucleotides: TGTGCCAGCAGTCTGGATAGGGTCCATGAGCAGTTCTTC.

The chain combines TRBV28 with TRBJ1-2, with a possible D match to TRBD1 (5 bases). The CDR3 runs to 14 residues. Trimming took 10 bases from V and 2 from J, leaving 17 bases between them. CDR1 and CDR2 (germline): MDHEN, SYDVKM. CDR3 coding DNA: TGTGCCACCCGAGGGGAGACCGGGAACTATGGCTACACCTTC. Amino acid sequence: CATRGETGNYGYTF.

This clonotype appeared a few times. This rearrangement joins TRBV5-1 to TRBJ2-1; 10 bases map to TRBD2. The CDR3 extends over 17 amino acids. V lost 1 base and J lost 4; bases outside the gene matches: 8. Germline V CDR1 and CDR2: SGHRS, YFSETQ. CDR3 loop: CASSLWASGSLYNEQFF. The DNA for the CDR3 is TGCGCCAGCAGCTTGTGGGCTAGCGGGAGTCTTTACAATGAGCAGTTCTTC. Based on the CDR3 plus reference TRBV5-1 and TRBJ2-1, the full variable domain is KAGVTQTPRYLIKTRGQQVTLSCSPISGHRSVSWYQQTPGQGLQFLFEYFSETQRNKGNFPGRFSGRQFSNSRSEMNVSTLELGDSALYLCASSLWASGSLYNEQFFGPGTRLTVL.

CDR3 nucleotides: TGTGCCAGCAGCCAAAGAAGGACTAGCGGGAAAGGCAATGAGCAGTTCTTC. Protein product: CASSQRRTSGKGNEQFF. This chain connects TRBV12-3 or TRBV12-4 to TRBJ2-1, with 12 bases matching TRBD2. The CDR3 length is 17 residues. V trimming: 6 bases; J trimming: 6 bases; junction bases outside the gene matches: 12.

CDR3 DNA sequence: TGCAGTGCTAGAGATCTGGGCCAAAACAATGAGCAGTTCTTC. Translation gives CSARDLGQNNEQFF. The chain carries TRBV20-1 and TRBJ2-1; the D is unclear. Trimming took off 0 bases at V and 5 bases at J, with 11 bases between the two ends. This CDR3 is built from 14 residues. Germline V gene data show CDR1 as DFQATT and CDR2 as SNEGSKA (reference sequence).

The chain combines TRBV24-1 with TRBJ2-1; TRBD1 agrees at 8 bases. V shed 3 bases, J shed 6 bases, and the junction held 9 bases outside the gene matches. Germline lookup yields CDR1 KGHDR and CDR2 SFDVKD. The CDR3 has 16 residues. The DNA of the CDR3 is TGTGCCACCAGTGATCGTCAGGGGGCGGCCTCCAATGAGCAGTTCTTC. Translating gives CATSDRQGAASNEQFF.

The rearrangement joins TRBV7-2 to TRBJ2-6; D is ambiguous. The CDR3 extends over 18 amino acids. Germline V lookup: CDR1 SGHTA, CDR2 FQGNSA. The V end was cut by 4 bases, the J end by 0 bases, with 16 bases between. For the CDR3, the DNA is TGTGCCAGCAGCTCCCTAGGTGTGGCAAGCTCTGGGGCCAACGTCCTGACTTTC. Residues: CASSSLGVASSGANVLTF.

CDR3 protein: CASTPEGGGYGYTF. The DNA for the CDR3 is TGTGCCAGCACCCCGGAGGGCGGGGGCTATGGCTACACCTTC. V and J are TRBV12-3 or TRBV12-4 and TRBJ1-2; TRBD1 might be the D (5 bases). The V and J ends lost 7 bases and 4 bases respectively, with 16 bases between them. CDR3 length equals 14 residues.

V is TRBV20-1 and J is TRBJ2-2; TRBD2 matches at 7 bases. Germline CDR1 is DFQATT and CDR2 is SNEGSKA (reference sequence). The junction had 2 bases not matched to a gene; V was cut back by 4 bases and J by 0 bases. The CDR3 has 14 residues. CDR3: CSATTSSNTGELFF. DNA of the CDR3: TGCAGTGCTACGACTAGCTCGAACACCGGGGAGCTGTTTTTT.

This clonotype was counted between two and nine times. This chain links TRBV9 with TRBJ2-1, with TRBD1 identical over 7 bases. Trimming took 7 bases from V and 7 from J; bases not matched to a gene: 8. The CDR3 extends over 13 amino acids. The germline CDR1 and CDR2 sequences are SGDLS and YYNGEE. The CDR3 DNA is TGTGCCAGCGCTCGACAGGGTGGGAATGAGCAGTTCTTC. Translated: CASARQGGNEQFF. Based on the CDR3 plus reference TRBV9 and TRBJ2-1, the full variable domain is DSGVTQTPKHLITATGQRVTLRCSPRSGDLSVYWYQQSLDQGLQFLIQYYNGEERAKGNILERFSAQQFPDLHSELNLSSLELGDSALYFCASARQGGNEQFFGPGTRLTVL.

The V call is TRBV6-2 or TRBV6-3, the J call TRBJ2-5; 7 bases map to TRBD2. With 2 bases clipped from V and 11 bases from J, the junction kept 14 bases outside the gene matches. The germline CDR1 and CDR2 sequences are MNHEY and SVGEGT. CDR3 length: 15 amino acids. Here the CDR3 reads CASSYRREFYNEQYF. The CDR3 DNA follows: TGTGCCAGCAGTTACCGGCGGGAGTTTTACAATGAGCAGTACTTC.

This clonotype was detected only a few times. The V and J genes are TRBV7-9 and TRBJ2-7; 7 bases line up with TRBD1. This CDR3 is 16 amino acids long. J gave up 7 bases and V 3 bases, and 15 bases lay outside the gene matches. Germline-derived CDR1 and CDR2 are SEHNR and FQNEAQ (reference sequence). The CDR3, as DNA: TGTGCCAGCAGCTTGGGGTCGACAGGGCCCAGGGGAGAGCAGTACTTC. As protein: CASSLGSTGPRGEQYF.

The rearrangement joins TRBV20-1 to TRBJ1-5; a weak D match, TRBD1 (5 bases). The V end was cut by 2 bases, the J end by 4 bases, with 15 bases between. The CDR3 consists of 15 residues. Germline CDR1 reads DFQATT; CDR2 reads SNEGSKA (reference sequence). The CDR3 DNA reads as TGCAGTGCTAGAAGAGGAGGGGCGAGGAATCAGCCCCAGCATTTT. It encodes CSARRGGARNQPQHF.

The V gene is TRBV5-1, the J gene TRBJ2-1; no reliable D call. The CDR3 has 14 amino acids. The germline gives CDR1 SGHRS, CDR2 YFSETQ. Trimming removed 1 base at V and 3 bases at J, with 8 bases between. This CDR3 reads CASSLRADYNEQFF. The CDR3 DNA sequence: TGCGCCAGCAGCTTGAGGGCGGACTACAATGAGCAGTTCTTC.